This TCR beta chain is from a study of T-cell reconstitution after alpha-beta-depleted transplantation in children. A library of TCRbeta sequences, prepared with unique molecular identifiers, was generated. TCRdb redid the calling of the PCR reads with MiXCR, one entry per CDR3 protein. The data show fewer than 550,000 distinct CDR3 sequences, roughly 11% seen once. There are a few counts of this clonotype. What it recognizes is unknown. Germline V lookup: CDR1 SGHDN, CDR2 FVKESK. The CDR3 sequence is 14 residues long. Trimming removed 1 base from V and 3 bases from J, with 7 bases in between. Broader study findings: Several hundred rapidly expanded clones from non-depleted graft cells reportedly supplied alpha-beta T cells about two months post-transplant. The main origin of T-cell counts and diversity one year after transplant was newly produced T cells. From surviving recipient T cells and thymic progenitors came the high day-60 TCRbeta diversity observed in some patients.

The sequence derives from a female patient aged 2-9 years who had a stem cell transplant for aplastic anemia, so the T cells may come from the graft donor. Sequenced here: PBMCs, mostly from graft donor cells, sampled 180 days after TCRalphabeta/CD19-depleted stem cell transplant. The rearrangement uses TRBV14 and TRBJ2-1; D remains unclear. The DNA of the CDR3 is TGTGCCAGCAGCCAAGGAGTCGTCTACAATGAGCAGTTCTTC. Translating gives CASSQGVVYNEQFF.